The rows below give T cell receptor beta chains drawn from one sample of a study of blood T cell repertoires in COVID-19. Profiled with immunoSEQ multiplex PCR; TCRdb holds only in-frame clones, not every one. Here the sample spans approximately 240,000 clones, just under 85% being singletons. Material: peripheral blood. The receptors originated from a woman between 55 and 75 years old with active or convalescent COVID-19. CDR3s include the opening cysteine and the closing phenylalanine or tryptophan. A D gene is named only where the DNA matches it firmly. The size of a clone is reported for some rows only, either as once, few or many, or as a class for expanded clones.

TGTGCCAGCACCCAAAGGGGACAGGTTCCTTCCAGCTATGGCTACACCTTC,CASTQRGQVPSSYGYTF,TRBJ1-2,17,TRBV27,TRBD1,.
TGTGCCAGCAGTTTCTTTCATGAGCAGTTCTTC,CASSFFHEQFF,TRBJ2-1,11,TRBV28,.,.
TGTGCCAGCAGGGGGGGGTACCAAGAGACCCAGTACTTC,CASRGGYQETQYF,TRBJ2-5,13,TRBV2,TRBD2,.
TGTGCCAGCAGCATGTCGGGCTCTGGAAACACCATATATTTT,CASSMSGSGNTIYF,TRBJ1-3,14,TRBV11-2,.,.
TGTGCCAGCAGCGGGGGACTGGGCTCTAATGAAAAACTGTTTTTT,CASSGGLGSNEKLFF,TRBJ1-4,15,TRBV5-8,.,.
TGTGCCAGTAGTATTTCGAATCAGCCCCAGCATTTT,CASSISNQPQHF,TRBJ1-5,12,TRBV19,.,.
TGCGCCAGCAGCGGAGTAGCGGGGGACAATGAGCAGTTCTTC,CASSGVAGDNEQFF,TRBJ2-1,14,TRBV5-1,TRBD2,.
TGTGCCAGCAGCCAAGTTTCTTGGGCGGACAGGGTCAACTCTGGGGCCAACGTCCTGACTTTC,CASSQVSWADRVNSGANVLTF,TRBJ2-6,21,TRBV3-1/TRBV3-2,TRBD1,.
TGTGCCAGCAGCGGACTAGCAGACAGAGATACGCAGTATTTT,CASSGLADRDTQYF,TRBJ2-3,14,TRBV9,TRBD2,few
TGTGCCAGCACCCTAGGACAGGGGGCGTTGGATGAGCAGTTCTTC,CASTLGQGALDEQFF,TRBJ2-1,15,TRBV6-5,TRBD1,.
TGTGCCAGCAGTACTACCAGGGGATCCACTGAAGCTTTCTTT,CASSTTRGSTEAFF,TRBJ1-1,14,TRBV2,.,.
TGTGCCACCCAAGGGGGAGAGGGCAATGAGCAGTTCTTC,CATQGGEGNEQFF,TRBJ2-1,13,TRBV6-1,.,.
TGTGCCAGCAGCCATCGGACTAGCGGGAACACCGGGGAGCTGTTTTTT,CASSHRTSGNTGELFF,TRBJ2-2,16,TRBV11-1,TRBD2,.
TGTGCCAGCAGCCAAGCTGGACAGGGAGTAGGTGGCTACACCTTC,CASSQAGQGVGGYTF,TRBJ1-2,15,TRBV3-1/TRBV3-2,TRBD1,few
TGCGCCAGCAGTGAGTCGGGGATAGCGGGGAGTAAGGACAATGAGCAGTTCTTC,CASSESGIAGSKDNEQFF,TRBJ2-1,18,TRBV10-1,TRBD2,few
TGTGCCAGCAGCCCCCCTTACCGACTAGCGGGAGGAAAAAACATTCAGTACTTC,CASSPPYRLAGGKNIQYF,TRBJ2-4,18,TRBV7-9,TRBD2,.
TGTGCCAGCAGCTTAAGCAGGGTCGAAGAGACCCAGTACTTC,CASSLSRVEETQYF,TRBJ2-5,14,TRBV7-9,.,.
TGTGCCACCAGGTCTGGACTAGCGGGGCCACGGGGGTCCCAGTACTTC,CATRSGLAGPRGSQYF,TRBJ2-5,16,TRBV15,TRBD2,.
TGTGCCAGCAGCTTAGAAGCTAGCGATAGCTCCTACAATGAGCAGTTCTTC,CASSLEASDSSYNEQFF,TRBJ2-1,17,TRBV11-2,.,few
TGTGCCAGTGCTCTCAACAGGGGGCTGGGAGATACGCAGTATTTT,CASALNRGLGDTQYF,TRBJ2-3,15,TRBV19,TRBD1,.
TGTGCCTGGAGTGTAACAGGGCGCAACTATGGCTACACCTTC,CAWSVTGRNYGYTF,TRBJ1-2,14,TRBV30,.,few
TGCGCCAGCAGCCAAACGACAGGGTACAATGAGCAGTTCTTC,CASSQTTGYNEQFF,TRBJ2-1,14,TRBV5-1,TRBD1,.
TGTGCCAGTAGTATAGGGACAGGGGTCGGGAATCAGCCCCAGCATTTT,CASSIGTGVGNQPQHF,TRBJ1-5,16,TRBV19,TRBD1,.
TGTGCCAGTAGTACCCCGGGAGGTGGGCCGGGCTACACCTTC,CASSTPGGGPGYTF,TRBJ1-2,14,TRBV19,.,.
TGTGCCAGCAGCCGAGGGGGTGGGCAGCCCCAGCATTTT,CASSRGGGQPQHF,TRBJ1-5,13,TRBV7-9,.,few
TGCGCCAGCAGCTCCGGACAGTCCGGGGAGCTGTTTTTT,CASSSGQSGELFF,TRBJ2-2,13,TRBV5-1,.,.